What follows describes a single T cell receptor (beta chain). Profiling relied on immunoSEQ multiplex PCR, and the TCRdb table lists in-frame clones only, not all of them. The sample has 150,000 to 200,000 clones; 90% are singletons. V was pared by 4 bases and J by 4 bases, with 8 bases of the junction left unmatched. The CDR3 extends over 16 amino acids. CDR1 is SEHNR and CDR2 is FQNEAQ in the germline V gene (reference sequence). This entry is derived from a study of blood T cell repertoires in COVID-19. About the research overall: Italy, Spain and the United States were the sources of the convalescent and acute COVID-19 samples.

The sequenced material came from peripheral blood. V is TRBV7-9 and J is TRBJ2-1, with TRBD1 matching over 9 bases. This TCR was recovered from a man aged 45 to 65 with acute or convalescent COVID-19. The CDR3 DNA reads as TGTGCCAGCAGCTCAGGACAGGGGTTTTATTACAATGAGCAGTTCTTC. Its translation: CASSSGQGFYYNEQFF.